These 3 T cell receptor beta chains were all obtained from the same sample, sequenced in a study of T cell repertoires in cytomegalovirus infection. No antigen has been identified for these receptors. TCRdb called the reads again in MiXCR, with one record for every CDR3 protein. The data contain more than 110,000 distinct CDR3 sequences, 32% of them singletons. The sequences come from CD8+ T cells from cultured PBMCs, collected from culture after CMV antigen stimulation. The receptors were sampled from a human donor in good health (CMV status not recorded). Some clones in this sample may be carry-over from other donors' samples.

The chain links TRBV6-1 to TRBJ1-3; D perhaps matches TRBD1 (6 bases). CDR3 length: 15 amino acids. In germline, CDR1 is MNHNS, CDR2 SASEGT. The V and J ends lost 1 base and 2 bases respectively, with 9 bases between them. In nucleotides, the CDR3 is TGTGCCAGCAGTGAAGATGGGACACCTGGAAACACCATATATTTT. It specifies CASSEDGTPGNTIYF.

V is TRBV6-5 and J is TRBJ2-2; D gene unclear. CDR1 MNHEY and CDR2 SVGAGI come from the germline V gene. The length of the CDR3 is 16 residues. V lost 0 bases and J lost 0, with 8 bases in between. This CDR3 is CASSYSGSSNTGELFF. In nucleotides, the CDR3 is TGTGCCAGCAGTTACTCTGGCAGTTCGAACACCGGGGAGCTGTTTTTT.

The CDR3 spells CASSLSAGAMYEQYF. CDR3 in DNA: TGCGCCAGCAGCTTGAGCGCTGGGGCGATGTACGAGCAGTACTTC. The V call is TRBV5-1, the J call TRBJ2-7; possible D gene TRBD1, 5 bases. Germline V gene sequence: CDR1 SGHRS, CDR2 YFSETQ. The CDR3 runs to 15 residues. Trimming took 1 base from V and 4 from J, leaving 15 bases between them.